The clone carrying this TCR beta chain was seen a handful of times. These data belong to a study of early T cells in non-severe SARS-CoV-2 infection. Individually, cDNA molecules had unique molecular identifiers attached to them. TCRdb redid the calling of the 5' RACE reads with MiXCR, one entry per CDR3 protein. The sample gives approximately 65,000 distinct CDR3 sequences, about a tenth of which show up once; 5.5% to 7% is in the top ten. The sequence was collected from an adult who was a healthcare worker with PCR-confirmed SARS-CoV-2 infection or an uninfected control (not recorded which). Sequenced: whole blood.

The CDR3 DNA reads TGCAGTGCTAGAGATAGTAGGGGAGCTCAGCCCCAGCATTTT. Translating gives CSARDSRGAQPQHF. The chain combines TRBV20-1 with TRBJ1-5; TRBD1 is a possible D gene (5 bases). V lost 0 bases and J lost 6, with 12 bases in between. Germline V gene lookup returns CDR1 DFQATT and CDR2 SNEGSKA (reference sequence). The CDR3 is made up of 14 amino acids.